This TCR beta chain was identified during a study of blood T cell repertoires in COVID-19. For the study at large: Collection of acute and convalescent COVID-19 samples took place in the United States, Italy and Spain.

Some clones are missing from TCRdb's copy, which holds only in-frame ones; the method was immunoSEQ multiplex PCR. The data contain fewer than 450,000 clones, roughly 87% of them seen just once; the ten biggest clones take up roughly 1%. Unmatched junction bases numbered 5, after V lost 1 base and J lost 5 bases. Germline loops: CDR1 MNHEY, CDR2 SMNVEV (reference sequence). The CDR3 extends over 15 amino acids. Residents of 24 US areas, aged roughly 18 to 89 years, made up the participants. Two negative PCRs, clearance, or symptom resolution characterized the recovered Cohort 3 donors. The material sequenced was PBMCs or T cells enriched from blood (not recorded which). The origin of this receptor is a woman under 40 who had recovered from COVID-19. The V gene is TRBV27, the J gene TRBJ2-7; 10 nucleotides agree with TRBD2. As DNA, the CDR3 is TGTGCCAGCAGTTTATTCCTAGCGGGGGTACACGAGCAGTACTTC. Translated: CASSLFLAGVHEQYF.